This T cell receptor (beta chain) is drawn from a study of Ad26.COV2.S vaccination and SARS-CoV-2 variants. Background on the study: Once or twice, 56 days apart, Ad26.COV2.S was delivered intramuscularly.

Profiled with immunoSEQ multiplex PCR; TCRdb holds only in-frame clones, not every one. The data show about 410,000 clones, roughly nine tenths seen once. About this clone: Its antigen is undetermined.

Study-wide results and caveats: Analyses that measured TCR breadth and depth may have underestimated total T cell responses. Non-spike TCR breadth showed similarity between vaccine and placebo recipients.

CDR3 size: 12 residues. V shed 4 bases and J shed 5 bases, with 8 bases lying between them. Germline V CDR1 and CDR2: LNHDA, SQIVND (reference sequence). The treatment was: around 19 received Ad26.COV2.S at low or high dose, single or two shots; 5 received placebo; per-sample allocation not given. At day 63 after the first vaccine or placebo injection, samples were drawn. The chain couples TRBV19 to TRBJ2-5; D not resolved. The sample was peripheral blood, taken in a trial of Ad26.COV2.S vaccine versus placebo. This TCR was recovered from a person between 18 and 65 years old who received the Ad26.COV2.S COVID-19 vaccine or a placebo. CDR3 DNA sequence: TGTGCCAGTAGTAAGGGTTCGGAGACCCAGTACTTC. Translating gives CASSKGSETQYF.